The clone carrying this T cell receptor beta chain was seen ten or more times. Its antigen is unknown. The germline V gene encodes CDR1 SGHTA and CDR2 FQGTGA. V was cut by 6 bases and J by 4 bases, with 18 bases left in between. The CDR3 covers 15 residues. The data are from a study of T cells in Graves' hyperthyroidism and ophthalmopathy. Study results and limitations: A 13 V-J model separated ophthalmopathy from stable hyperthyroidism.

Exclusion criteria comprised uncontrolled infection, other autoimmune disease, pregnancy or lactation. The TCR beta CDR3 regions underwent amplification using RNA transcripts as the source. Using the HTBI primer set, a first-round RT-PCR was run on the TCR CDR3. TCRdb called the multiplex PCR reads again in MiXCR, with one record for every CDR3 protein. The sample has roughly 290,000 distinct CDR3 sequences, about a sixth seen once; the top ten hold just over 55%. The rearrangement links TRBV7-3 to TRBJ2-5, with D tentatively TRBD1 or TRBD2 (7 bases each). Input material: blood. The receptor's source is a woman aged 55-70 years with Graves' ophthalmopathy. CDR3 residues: CASRKGAGEGETQYF. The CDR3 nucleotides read TGTGCCAGCAGGAAGGGGGCGGGAGAGGGAGAGACCCAGTACTTC.